These 32 T cell receptor beta chains share one sample of origin, sequenced in a study of T-cell reconstitution after alpha-beta-depleted transplantation in children. Unique molecular identifiers were incorporated when the TCRbeta library was constructed. TCRdb called the PCR reads again in MiXCR, with one record for every CDR3 protein. The sample has about 500,000 distinct CDR3 sequences, about 31% seen once. The specimen was PBMCs from the stem cell graft donor, collected from the stem cell graft. Receptors were obtained from a human donor who donated a stem cell graft to a child with aplastic anemia.

This clonotype was seen at least ten times. This chain links TRBV27 with TRBJ1-1; a possible D gene is TRBD1 (5 bases). V was trimmed by 3 bases and J by 1 base, leaving 9 bases between them. Germline V lookup: CDR1 MNHEY, CDR2 SMNVEV (reference sequence). The CDR3 consists of 14 residues. The CDR3 DNA is TGTGCCAGCAGTTTCGGACAACGGAACACTGAAGCTTTCTTT. It encodes CASSFGQRNTEAFF.

This clonotype was seen more than once but under ten times. The chain is built from TRBV19 and TRBJ2-7; tentative D call: TRBD1 (5 bases). This CDR3 spans 14 amino acids. Trimming shortened V by 6 bases and J by 2 bases, and 14 bases separated the two germline ends. CDR1 is LNHDA and CDR2 is SQIVND in the germline V gene (reference sequence). The CDR3 loop reads CASRGATSTYEQYF. As DNA, the CDR3 is TGTGCCAGTAGAGGGGCCACCTCAACCTACGAGCAGTACTTC.

This rearrangement joins TRBV12-3 or TRBV12-4 to TRBJ2-4; D gene unclear. V was clipped by 5 bases and J by 7 bases, with 12 bases between them. The CDR3 is made up of 13 amino acids. The chain's CDR3 is CASSRTPGNIQYF. Written as DNA, the CDR3 is TGTGCCAGCAGTCGGACCCCCGGGAACATTCAGTACTTC.

This sequence joins TRBV11-2 and TRBJ1-5; D remains ambiguous. This CDR3 region has 17 residues. V shed 0 bases and J shed 0 bases, with 12 bases lying between them. Germline V gene sequence: CDR1 SGHAT, CDR2 FQNNGV. In DNA form, the CDR3 reads TGTGCCAGCAGCTTAGAAAGCGGATCCTATAGCAATCAGCCCCAGCATTTT. The encoded protein is CASSLESGSYSNQPQHF.

This clonotype occurred a few times. The chain uses TRBV15 and TRBJ2-1; perhaps TRBD1 as D (5 bases). The germline V and J ends were trimmed by 5 bases and 4 bases, with 9 bases remaining between them. CDR1 is LNHNV, CDR2 YYDKDF, per germline (reference sequence). The CDR3 covers 13 residues. The CDR3 DNA reads TGTGCCACCAGCGAGAACAGGTACAATGAGCAGTTCTTC. It specifies CATSENRYNEQFF. Drawing the rest from reference TRBV15 and TRBJ2-1, the complete variable domain is DAMVIQNPRYQVTQFGKPVTLSCSQTLNHNVMYWYQQKSSQAPKLLFHYYDKDFNNEADTPDNFQSRRPNTSFCFLDIRSPGLGDTAMYLCATSENRYNEQFFGPGTRLTVL.

The chain uses TRBV11-2 and TRBJ1-2, with D hard to call. CDR1 is SGHAT, CDR2 FQNNGV, per germline. V gave up 3 bases and J gave up 6 bases, with 11 bases separating them. This CDR3 has 13 amino acids. CDR3 loop: CASSFGEGNGYTF. CDR3 bases: TGTGCCAGCAGCTTCGGGGAAGGCAATGGCTACACCTTC.

The gene calls are TRBV27 and TRBJ2-1; D gene ambiguous. The germline gives CDR1 MNHEY, CDR2 SMNVEV (reference sequence). This CDR3 spans 11 amino acids. Trimming left V 5 bases short and J 3 bases short, with 2 bases between. CDR3 loop: CASSHYNEQFF. CDR3 nucleotides: TGTGCCAGCAGTCACTACAATGAGCAGTTCTTC.

The rearrangement uses TRBV7-2 and TRBJ1-2; 8 bases align to TRBD1. The CDR3 sequence is 16 residues long. Trimming cost V 4 bases and J 7 bases; bases outside gene matches: 14. Germline V lookup: CDR1 SGHTA, CDR2 FQGNSA. The CDR3 coding sequence is TGTGCCAGCAGCTCCCCAAACACAAGGACAGGGAGTGGCTACACCTTC. This sequence encodes CASSSPNTRTGSGYTF. Combining the CDR3 with reference TRBV7-2 and TRBJ1-2 gives the whole variable domain GAGVSQSPSNKVTEKGKDVELRCDPISGHTALYWYRQSLGQGLEFLIYFQGNSAPDKSGLPSDRFSAERTGGSVSTLTIQRTQQEDSAVYLCASSSPNTRTGSGYTFGSGTRLTVV.

The chain joins TRBV7-9 to TRBJ2-5; the D is unclear. CDR1 and CDR2 (germline): SEHNR, FQNEAQ (reference sequence). The CDR3 extends over 13 amino acids. V was clipped by 5 bases and J by 5 bases, with 12 bases between them. The DNA for the CDR3 is TGTGCCAGCAGCCCTTTTTACATGGAGACCCAGTACTTC. This translates into CASSPFYMETQYF.

The chain couples TRBV19 to TRBJ1-3; weak D call: TRBD1 (5 bases). This CDR3 is built from 18 residues. In germline, CDR1 is LNHDA, CDR2 SQIVND (reference sequence). Trimming removed 8 bases from V and 0 bases from J, with 23 bases in between. CDR3 residues: CASFRGREDRSSGNTIYF. The DNA of the CDR3 is TGTGCCAGTTTCCGGGGCAGGGAGGATCGAAGCTCTGGAAACACCATATATTTT.

This clonotype has just a few counts. This rearrangement joins TRBV4-3 to TRBJ2-5, with 9 positions matching TRBD2. V trimming: 0 bases; J trimming: 6 bases; junction bases outside the gene matches: 8. In germline, CDR1 is LGHNA, CDR2 YSLEER. The CDR3 covers 16 residues. In DNA form, the CDR3 reads TGCGCCAGCAGCCAAGATGCTAGCGGGGAGGGGAAGACCCAGTACTTC. Translating gives CASSQDASGEGKTQYF.

This clonotype showed up just a few times. The chain is built from TRBV30 and TRBJ1-1, with a weak D call TRBD1 (5 bases). The V gene's germline CDR1 is GTSNPN and CDR2 SVGIG (reference sequence). The CDR3 is 13 amino acids. V was cut by 1 base and J by 1 base, with 7 bases left in between. CDR3 DNA: TGTGCCTGGAGTGAGCAGGGGAACACTGAAGCTTTCTTT. Its protein is CAWSEQGNTEAFF.

The V and J genes are TRBV29-1 and TRBJ2-1; 12 bases line up with TRBD2. CDR3 length: 13 amino acids. The V segment lost 6 bases and the J segment 10 bases; nucleotides outside the gene matches: 7. Germline V gene lookup returns CDR1 SQVTM and CDR2 ANQGSEA. This chain's CDR3 is CSVQTSGSGEQFF. CDR3 nucleotide sequence: TGCAGCGTCCAGACTAGCGGGAGCGGCGAGCAGTTCTTC.

The chain carries TRBV5-1 and TRBJ1-2; D is unclear. Trimming removed 3 bases at V and 4 bases at J, with 10 bases between. This CDR3 contains 13 residues. The germline V gene has CDR1 SGHRS and CDR2 YFSETQ. DNA of the CDR3: TGCGCCAGCAGCTCCTGGGGTTCCTATGGCTACACCTTC. The encoded protein is CASSSWGSYGYTF.

This clonotype was counted a few times. The chain carries TRBV27 and TRBJ2-7; D gene unclear. CDR3 length: 11 residues. CDR1 is MNHEY, CDR2 SMNVEV, per germline (reference sequence). V gave up 3 bases and J gave up 5 bases, with 5 bases separating them. The CDR3 sequence: CASSFYHEQYV. CDR3 in DNA: TGTGCCAGCAGTTTTTACCACGAGCAGTACGTC.

V gene TRBV28 combines with J gene TRBJ2-5; D may be TRBD1 or TRBD2 (7 bases each). Trimming took off 8 bases at V and 1 base at J, with 11 bases between the two ends. This CDR3 comprises 13 residues. Germline-derived CDR1 and CDR2 are MDHEN and SYDVKM. The CDR3 loop reads CASRGDSQETQYF. The CDR3 DNA reads as TGTGCCAGCCGGGGGGACAGCCAAGAGACCCAGTACTTC.

The J gene is TRBJ2-1, the V gene TRBV7-2, with no clear D. In germline, CDR1 is SGHTA, CDR2 FQGNSA. V was cut by 5 bases and J by 15 bases, with 14 bases left in between. CDR3 length equals 11 residues. The CDR3 DNA follows: TGTGCCAGCAGCCTCGGGTACGGTCGGTTCTTC. It specifies CASSLGYGRFF. Full variable domain (remainder filled in from reference TRBV7-2 and TRBJ2-1): GAGVSQSPSNKVTEKGKDVELRCDPISGHTALYWYRQSLGQGLEFLIYFQGNSAPDKSGLPSDRFSAERTGGSVSTLTIQRTQQEDSAVYLCASSLGYGRFFGPGTRLTVL.

This rearrangement joins TRBV5-1 to TRBJ2-3; D is unclear. CDR1 and CDR2 (germline): SGHRS, YFSETQ. Deletions cut 2 bases from V and 2 bases from J, with 12 bases between. CDR3 length: 15 residues. As DNA, the CDR3 is TGCGCCAGCAGCTTTGCTTACGCGAACACAGATACGCAGTATTTT. Amino acids: CASSFAYANTDTQYF.

This chain joins TRBV5-1 and TRBJ2-5; D might be TRBD2 (7 bases). Trimming shortened V by 4 bases and J by 7 bases, and 20 bases separated the two germline ends. Germline-derived CDR1 and CDR2 are SGHRS and YFSETQ. This CDR3 has 15 amino acids. CDR3 in amino acids: CASSVRSGGAGTQYF. CDR3 DNA: TGCGCCAGCAGCGTTCGGTCGGGGGGCGCAGGGACCCAGTACTTC.

The chain combines TRBV18 with TRBJ1-3; D is ambiguous. V lost 2 bases and J lost 0, with 8 bases in between. CDR3 length equals 15 residues. Germline-derived CDR1 and CDR2 are KGHSH and LQKENI. The CDR3 DNA reads TGTGCCAGCTCACCAGGAGGAAACTCTGGAAACACCATATATTTT. The encoded protein is CASSPGGNSGNTIYF.

The J gene is TRBJ2-7, the V gene TRBV7-2, with D uncertain. Germline V CDR1 and CDR2: SGHTA, FQGNSA. The CDR3 length is 16 residues. V gave up 1 base and J gave up 0 bases, with 13 bases separating them. The CDR3 DNA follows: TGTGCCAGCAGCTTAGGGATGGCAGGCAACTCCTACGAGCAGTACTTC. Its translation is CASSLGMAGNSYEQYF. Drawing the rest from reference TRBV7-2 and TRBJ2-7, the complete variable domain is GAGVSQSPSNKVTEKGKDVELRCDPISGHTALYWYRQSLGQGLEFLIYFQGNSAPDKSGLPSDRFSAERTGGSVSTLTIQRTQQEDSAVYLCASSLGMAGNSYEQYFGPGTRLTVT.

The chain combines TRBV7-9 with TRBJ1-2; D unresolved. Trimming left V 1 base short and J 4 bases short, with 10 bases between. Germline-derived CDR1 and CDR2 are SEHNR and FQNEAQ (reference sequence). The length of the CDR3 is 14 residues. The CDR3 nucleotides read TGTGCCAGCAGCTTAGTTCCGGCACCCTATGGCTACACCTTC. Translation: CASSLVPAPYGYTF.

The chain couples TRBV15 to TRBJ2-1; no firm D call. The germline gives CDR1 LNHNV, CDR2 YYDKDF (reference sequence). V was shortened by 0 bases and J by 8 bases, with 11 bases between the two germline ends. The CDR3 totals 14 residues. This CDR3 reads CATSRDYNPDEQFF. For the CDR3, the DNA is TGTGCCACCAGCAGAGATTATAATCCCGATGAGCAGTTCTTC.

This clonotype turned up a few times. V gene TRBV24-1 combines with J gene TRBJ2-1; 11 nucleotides line up with TRBD2. V lost 7 bases to trimming and J lost 4 bases; unmatched junction nucleotides: 2. This CDR3 has 14 residues. The germline CDR1 and CDR2 sequences are KGHDR and SFDVKD. The CDR3 coding sequence is TGTGCCACCAGCGGGACTAGCGGTTACAATGAGCAGTTCTTC. It translates to CATSGTSGYNEQFF.

The sample holds a few counts of this clonotype. This chain connects TRBV12-3 or TRBV12-4 to TRBJ1-6, with D unclear. Trimming removed 6 bases from V and 9 bases from J, with 9 bases in between. The CDR3 covers 12 residues. The CDR3 nucleotides read TGTGCCAGCAGACAAGGCCCTTCACCCCTCCACTTT. It translates to CASRQGPSPLHF.

This clonotype was seen only a few times. V gene TRBV7-2 combines with J gene TRBJ2-1, with 7 bases aligning to TRBD2. Germline V lookup: CDR1 SGHTA, CDR2 FQGNSA. The V and J ends lost 2 bases and 0 bases, in that order; junction bases with no gene match: 4. The CDR3 consists of 16 residues. CDR3 residues: CASSLLAASSYNEQFF. CDR3 bases: TGTGCCAGCAGCTTACTAGCGGCGAGCTCCTACAATGAGCAGTTCTTC.

This sequence joins TRBV2 and TRBJ1-2, with a weak D call TRBD1 (6 bases). Germline values: CDR1 SNHLY, CDR2 FYNNEI. V lost 10 bases and J 9 bases, leaving 12 bases between the germline ends. The CDR3 runs 10 residues. Written as DNA, the CDR3 is TGTGCCAAGCTACAGGGCCGCTACACCTTC. This codes for CAKLQGRYTF.

This clonotype was seen only a few times. J is TRBJ2-7 and V is TRBV4-2; possible D gene TRBD2, 5 bases. V gave up 0 bases and J gave up 1 base, with 7 bases separating them. Looked up from germline, CDR1 is LGHNA and CDR2 is YNFKEQ. The CDR3 runs 14 residues. CDR3 sequence reads: CASSQERVSYEQYF. CDR3 in DNA: TGTGCCAGCAGCCAAGAGAGGGTATCCTACGAGCAGTACTTC.

The rearrangement links TRBV14 to TRBJ2-1; D remains ambiguous. V dropped 4 bases and J dropped 8 bases, with 12 bases sitting between them. The CDR3 sequence is 13 residues long. CDR1 is SGHDN and CDR2 is FVKESK in the germline V gene. CDR3 in DNA: TGTGCCAGCAGCCGACCCTTATCCGATGAGCAGTTCTTC. Its protein is CASSRPLSDEQFF.

The chain has TRBV5-1 and TRBJ2-1; 14 bases agree with TRBD2. V gave up 1 base and J gave up 4 bases; unmatched junction bases: 16. CDR3 length: 21 residues. The germline V gene has CDR1 SGHRS and CDR2 YFSETQ. The chain's CDR3 is CASSLNPGLAGEEVVYNEQFF. CDR3 coding DNA: TGCGCCAGCAGCTTGAATCCGGGACTAGCGGGAGAGGAGGTGGTTTACAATGAGCAGTTCTTC.

This clonotype occurred a few times. The rearrangement uses TRBV6-1 and TRBJ2-4; 8 positions match TRBD2. Germline V gives CDR1 MNHNS, CDR2 SASEGT. The J segment lost 13 bases and the V segment lost 6 bases, leaving 14 bases of the junction unmatched. The CDR3 consists of 14 residues. The CDR3: CASSLREGPFSQYF. CDR3 in DNA: TGTGCCAGCAGCCTCCGGGAGGGCCCCTTCTCCCAGTACTTC.

The chain carries TRBV6-5 and TRBJ1-6; D not resolved. This CDR3 has 15 residues. The germline CDR1 and CDR2 sequences are MNHEY and SVGAGI. V lost 0 bases and J 8 bases, leaving 11 bases between the germline ends. The CDR3 nucleotides read TGTGCCAGCAGTTACTCGCTAGGAGGGCATTCACCCCTCCACTTT. Amino acids: CASSYSLGGHSPLHF.